The 30 T cell receptor beta chains given below trace back to one sample, sequenced in a study of radiotherapy plus CTLA-4 blockade in lung cancer. Sequencing used immunoSEQ multiplex PCR; TCRdb keeps in-frame clones, though not all of them. The sample records 90,000 to 100,000 clones, roughly 80% being singletons. The source was peripheral blood, collected from a patient treated with radiotherapy plus ipilimumab. The receptors stem from a human donor with non-small cell lung cancer that progressed on radiotherapy plus ipilimumab.

V gene TRBV7-3 combines with J gene TRBJ2-2, with a weak D call TRBD1 (6 bases). The germline V gene encodes CDR1 SGHTA and CDR2 FQGTGA. This CDR3 spans 16 amino acids. V lost 5 bases and J 4 bases, leaving 17 bases between the germline ends. Written as DNA, the CDR3 is TGTGCCAGCAGCCCGCAGGGGTTTACGAGCACCGGGGAGCTGTTTTTT. Its protein product is CASSPQGFTSTGELFF.

The chain combines TRBV18 with TRBJ1-4; perhaps TRBD1 as D (6 bases). The V gene lost 3 bases and the J gene lost 8 bases, with 13 bases spanning the gap. The CDR3 covers 14 residues. Germline CDR1 KGHSH, CDR2 LQKENI. CDR3 residues: CASSPPTGKEKLFF. The CDR3 nucleotides are TGTGCCAGCTCACCCCCAACAGGGAAGGAAAAACTGTTTTTT. Together with reference TRBV18 and TRBJ1-4, the CDR3 gives the full variable domain: NAGVMQNPRHLVRRRGQEARLRCSPMKGHSHVYWYRQLPEEGLKFMVYLQKENIIDESGMPKERFSAEFPKEGPSILRIQQVVRGDSAAYFCASSPPTGKEKLFFGSGTQLSVL.

The chain employs TRBV28 and TRBJ1-5; 11 positions agree with TRBD1. CDR1 is MDHEN, CDR2 SYDVKM, per germline. The CDR3 totals 17 residues. Trimming at V came to 7 bases and at J to 9 bases, leaving 17 bases not matched to a gene. CDR3 residues: CASTKTRADRGLVPQHF. In DNA form, the CDR3 reads TGTGCCAGCACCAAGACCCGTGCGGACAGGGGGCTTGTGCCCCAGCATTTT.

The chain couples TRBV29-1 to TRBJ2-3; D remains ambiguous. The V end lost 4 bases, the J end lost 2 bases, and 10 bases lay between the germline ends. This CDR3 comprises 13 residues. Germline V gene lookup returns CDR1 SQVTM and CDR2 ANQGSEA. The CDR3 DNA reads as TGCAGCGTTGTGGAAGGGAACACAGATACGCAGTATTTT. As protein: CSVVEGNTDTQYF.

The chain is built from TRBV9 and TRBJ2-7, with 12 bases fitting TRBD2. The CDR3 runs to 16 residues. CDR1 is SGDLS and CDR2 is YYNGEE in the germline V gene. With V trimmed by 4 bases and J by 4 bases, 9 bases remained unmatched. CDR3 amino acids: CASSPRLAGAQYEQYF. In nucleotides, the CDR3 is TGTGCCAGCAGCCCCCGACTAGCGGGAGCCCAATACGAGCAGTACTTC.

This clone was detected a few times. This rearrangement joins TRBV7-8 to TRBJ2-1; TRBD2 is a possible D gene (6 bases). The germline gives CDR1 SGHVS, CDR2 FQNEAQ. The CDR3 length is 17 residues. V was pared by 5 bases and J by 2 bases, with 19 bases between. The CDR3 sequence is CASSPHGGTSTYNEQFF. For the CDR3, the DNA is TGTGCCAGCAGCCCACACGGCGGTACTAGCACCTACAATGAGCAGTTCTTC.

The chain carries TRBV11-2 and TRBJ1-2; weak D call: TRBD1 (6 bases). This CDR3 region has 17 residues. Trimming removed 1 base from V and 3 bases from J, with 18 bases in between. Germline V lookup: CDR1 SGHAT, CDR2 FQNNGV. The CDR3 DNA follows: TGTGCCAGCAGCTTAGCCGCAAGCCCGACAGGCTACTATGGCTACACCTTC. Its translation: CASSLAASPTGYYGYTF. Full variable domain (missing parts from reference TRBV11-2 and TRBJ1-2): EAGVAQSPRYKIIEKRQSVAFWCNPISGHATLYWYQQILGQGPKLLIQFQNNGVVDDSQLPKDRFSAERLKGVDSTLKIQPAKLEDSAVYLCASSLAASPTGYYGYTFGSGTRLTVV.

The chain links TRBV27 to TRBJ1-3; maybe TRBD1 (6 bases). With 8 bases removed from V and 5 bases from J, the gap between germline ends came to 28 bases. Germline V gene sequence: CDR1 MNHEY, CDR2 SMNVEV (reference sequence). There are 18 residues in the CDR3. The CDR3 DNA reads as TGTGCCAGCGGGTCTTCAGTCCCCCTAGGGGGAGAGAGAAACACCATATATTTT. It encodes CASGSSVPLGGERNTIYF.

Worth noting for this clone: Different DNA sequences within this sample yield the same CDR3. The chain is built from TRBV27 and TRBJ1-1; D not certain. The CDR3 loop spans 14 amino acids. The germline V gene has CDR1 MNHEY and CDR2 SMNVEV (reference sequence). The V end was cut by 3 bases, the J end by 1 base, with 9 bases between. In DNA form, the CDR3 reads TGTGCCAGCAGTTTGGGTACGGGGAACACTGAAGCTTTCTTT. Translation gives CASSLGTGNTEAFF.

The V call is TRBV18, the J call TRBJ2-6; D remains unclear. This CDR3 comprises 13 residues. Germline loops: CDR1 KGHSH, CDR2 LQKENI. Between the trimmed V and J ends, which lost 5 bases and 1 base, there was a span of 3 bases. CDR3 in amino acids: CASSTSGANVLTF. The CDR3 DNA sequence: TGTGCCAGCTCAACGTCTGGGGCCAACGTCCTGACTTTC.

The V call is TRBV28, the J call TRBJ2-1; 7 bases match TRBD1. Losses at the gene ends were 6 bases for V and 3 bases for J; bases not matched to a gene: 2. The germline V gene has CDR1 MDHEN and CDR2 SYDVKM. This CDR3 has 13 residues. CDR3 sequence (DNA): TGTGCCAGCAGACACAGGGGCTACAATGAGCAGTTCTTC. As protein: CASRHRGYNEQFF.

This chain uses TRBV2 with TRBJ2-1; maybe TRBD2 (6 bases). Per germline, CDR1 SNHLY and CDR2 FYNNEI. CDR3 size: 11 residues. Trimming shortened V by 8 bases and J by 7 bases, and 9 bases separated the two germline ends. The CDR3 region has the DNA TGTGCCAGCGGCGGGATGAATGAGCAGTTCTTC. It specifies CASGGMNEQFF.

The chain employs TRBV16 and TRBJ1-5; no clear D gene. The V gene's germline CDR1 is KGHSY and CDR2 FQNENV. The V end was cut by 0 bases, the J end by 15 bases, with 12 bases between. The CDR3 consists of 12 residues. The CDR3 spells CASSQSDGNRHF. CDR3 in DNA: TGTGCCAGCAGCCAATCGGACGGGAATAGGCATTTT.

The chain is built from TRBV2 and TRBJ2-6; D unresolved. Germline loops: CDR1 SNHLY, CDR2 FYNNEI. The ends were cut back, 7 bases at V and 0 bases at J, with 16 bases in the middle. The CDR3 length is 17 residues. CDR3 in amino acids: CASTRFELNSGANVLTF. The CDR3 DNA is TGTGCCAGCACCCGGTTTGAACTAAACTCTGGGGCCAACGTCCTGACTTTC.

The CDR3 loop is CASSQGEVWDEQYF. The CDR3 coding sequence is TGTGCCAGCAGCCAAGGAGAGGTGTGGGACGAGCAGTACTTC. This rearrangement joins TRBV4-2 to TRBJ2-7; D is uncertain. There are 14 residues in the CDR3. CDR1 and CDR2 from the germline V gene are LGHNA and YNFKEQ. Trimming took off 1 base at V and 5 bases at J, with 12 bases between the two ends.

This clone was found a few times. The CDR3 DNA sequence: TGTGCCAGCAGCTCCTACGGGACAGGGGATGAAAAACTGTTTTTT. It encodes CASSSYGTGDEKLFF. This chain links TRBV5-6 with TRBJ1-4; TRBD1 aligns across 10 bases. The CDR3 covers 15 residues. Germline V gene lookup returns CDR1 SGHDT and CDR2 YYEEEE. V lost 3 bases, J lost 6 bases, and 5 bases stayed unmatched.

In this sample, this clone turned up a few times. The chain combines TRBV5-4 with TRBJ1-5; no firm D call. The CDR3 loop spans 15 amino acids. Germline V gives CDR1 SGHNT, CDR2 YYREEE (reference sequence). Trimming shortened V by 2 bases and J by 3 bases, and 12 bases separated the two germline ends. The CDR3 DNA follows: TGTGCCAGCAGCTTCGGAGGCGGGAACAATCAGCCCCAGCATTTT. Protein sequence: CASSFGGGNNQPQHF.

This clone was seen more than once but under ten times. The V gene is TRBV5-4, the J gene TRBJ2-5, with D unclear. The germline CDR1 and CDR2 sequences are SGHNT and YYREEE (reference sequence). The CDR3 is 12 residues long. Between the trimmed V and J ends, which lost 4 bases and 5 bases, there was a span of 9 bases. The CDR3 coding sequence is TGTGCCAGCAGCCTCAAAGGGGAGACCCAGTACTTC. Residues: CASSLKGETQYF.

This chain uses TRBV7-3 with TRBJ2-3; 10 nucleotides line up with TRBD2. The CDR3 runs to 16 residues. Germline-derived CDR1 and CDR2 are SGHTA and FQGTGA. Trimming removed 6 bases from V and 0 bases from J; junction bases left unmatched: 6. This chain's CDR3 is CASSLLAGTSTDTQYF. Written as DNA, the CDR3 is TGTGCCAGCAGTCTACTAGCGGGAACTAGCACAGATACGCAGTATTTT.

The chain joins TRBV12-2 to TRBJ1-1; no DNA check was done on the table's D call, TRBD1. TRBV12-2 is tagged as a pseudogene. The CDR3 spans 16 residues. The CDR3 DNA reads TGTGCAAGTCGCTCTGCCCCGGGACAGGGCGGCACTGAAGCTTTCTTT. Its protein is CASRSAPGQGGTEAFF.

This clone was counted only a few times. The chain joins TRBV5-4 to TRBJ2-5; D is unclear. The last part of the DNA fits TRBJ2-7 better; the J call may be wrong. The CDR3 spans 11 residues. CDR1 is SGHNT and CDR2 is YYREEE in the germline V gene (reference sequence). The CDR3 nucleotides are TGTGCCAGCAGCTTGGGCTACGAGCAGTACTTC. Its translation is CASSLGYEQYF.

The chain has TRBV27 and TRBJ2-1; 10 bases match TRBD2. Germline V gene sequence: CDR1 MNHEY, CDR2 SMNVEV (reference sequence). The CDR3 is made up of 18 amino acids. The V and J ends lost 3 bases and 5 bases, in that order; junction bases with no gene match: 13. In nucleotides, the CDR3 is TGTGCCAGCAGTTTGTGGCTAGCGGGAGACCTCATCAACAATGAGCAGTTCTTC. Its protein is CASSLWLAGDLINNEQFF.

The chain has TRBV5-1 and TRBJ2-1; possibly TRBD1 for D (6 bases). V lost 5 bases to trimming and J lost 8 bases, with 14 bases between them. This CDR3 spans 13 amino acids. CDR1 and CDR2 from the germline V gene are SGHRS and YFSETQ. In DNA, the CDR3 is TGCGCCAGCAGGGAATCGCAGGGGTATGAGCAGTTCTTC. It is translated as CASRESQGYEQFF.

The chain employs TRBV19 and TRBJ2-2, with TRBD2 matching over 8 bases. Trimming removed 6 bases from V and 3 bases from J; junction bases left unmatched: 3. The CDR3 has 14 amino acids. Germline CDR1 LNHDA, CDR2 SQIVND (reference sequence). CDR3 region: CASSGRDYTGELFF. CDR3 DNA: TGTGCCAGTAGCGGGAGGGACTACACCGGGGAGCTGTTTTTT.

The CDR3, as DNA: TGTGCCAGCAGCTCAAATGGGGTGGGAGGCAATGAGCAGTTCTTC. This gives the protein CASSSNGVGGNEQFF. The chain carries TRBV5-4 and TRBJ2-1; D possibly corresponds to TRBD2 (6 bases). V shed 3 bases and J shed 6 bases, with 16 bases lying between them. Germline CDR1 is SGHNT and CDR2 is YYREEE (reference sequence). This CDR3 contains 15 residues.

The V gene is TRBV4-1, the J gene TRBJ1-4; the D gene is possibly TRBD1 (5 bases). The V gene lost 2 bases and the J gene lost 3 bases, with 7 bases spanning the gap. This CDR3 is built from 14 residues. The germline V gene encodes CDR1 MGHRA and CDR2 YSYEKL. Here the CDR3 DNA reads TGCGCCAGCAGCCAACAGGGACCTAATGAAAAACTGTTTTTT. Protein: CASSQQGPNEKLFF.

The chain employs TRBV19 and TRBJ2-1, with a possible D match to TRBD1 (6 bases). Germline V gene sequence: CDR1 LNHDA, CDR2 SQIVND (reference sequence). Deletions cut 6 bases from V and 0 bases from J, with 9 bases between. There are 14 residues in the CDR3. This CDR3 reads CASRDRSSYNEQFF. The CDR3 DNA reads TGTGCCAGTAGAGACAGGAGCTCCTACAATGAGCAGTTCTTC.

The V call is TRBV6-6, the J call TRBJ1-5; D is unresolved. Trimming stripped 1 base from V and 5 bases from J, with 6 bases between. From germline, CDR1 is MNHNY and CDR2 SVGAGI (reference sequence). The CDR3 sequence is 13 residues long. CDR3 sequence: CASSYLEYQPQHF. In nucleotides, the CDR3 is TGTGCCAGCAGTTACTTAGAGTATCAGCCCCAGCATTTT.

This clone showed up just a few times. The gene calls are TRBV28 and TRBJ2-2; 8 nucleotides agree with TRBD1. This CDR3 spans 13 amino acids. CDR1 and CDR2 from the germline V gene are MDHEN and SYDVKM. V was clipped by 8 bases and J by 5 bases; unmatched bases: 4. The CDR3 nucleotides are TGTGCCAGCTGGACAGGGTGGACCGGGGAGCTGTTTTTT. Translated: CASWTGWTGELFF. The full variable domain, its missing parts supplied by reference TRBV28 and TRBJ2-2, is DVKVTQSSRYLVKRTGEKVFLECVQDMDHENMFWYRQDPGLGLRLIYFSYDVKMKEKGDIPEGYSVSREKKERFSLILESASTNQTSMYLCASWTGWTGELFFGEGSRLTVL.

V gene TRBV6-7 combines with J gene TRBJ2-2; D gene unclear. Being an ORF, TRBV6-7 has a function that is uncertain. This CDR3 region has 14 residues. V was trimmed by 2 bases and J by 4 bases, leaving 8 bases between them. This CDR3 is CASSYRSSTGELFF. CDR3 bases: TGTGCCAGCAGTTACAGGAGCAGCACCGGGGAGCTGTTTTTT.